A single sample gave rise to the 2 T cell receptor beta chains below, sequenced in a study of blood T cells in healthy people across ages. Alongside a J-beta primer mix, a sample-barcoded 5' primer served in a second PCR lasting roughly 7 to 11 cycles. A single record per CDR3 protein comes from TCRdb applying MiXCR to the 5' RACE reads. The table includes around 1,000,000 distinct CDR3 sequences, around two fifths detected once. Sequencing was performed on blood. These receptor sequences come from a man between 18 and 35 years old in good health.

The chain employs TRBV5-5 and TRBJ2-2, with D perhaps TRBD1 (6 bases). The germline V gene encodes CDR1 SGHKS and CDR2 YYEKEE (reference sequence). Between the trimmed V and J ends, which lost 6 bases and 1 base, there was a span of 13 bases. This CDR3 is built from 15 residues. This chain's CDR3 is CASTTGRGNTGELFF. The CDR3 nucleotides read TGTGCCAGCACAACCGGCAGGGGGAACACCGGGGAGCTGTTTTTT.

V usage is TRBV27 and J usage is TRBJ1-2; 8 positions agree with TRBD1. Germline V CDR1 and CDR2: MNHEY, SMNVEV (reference sequence). Trimming removed 5 bases from V and 4 bases from J; junction bases left unmatched: 9. The CDR3 length is 15 residues. DNA of the CDR3: TGTGCCAGCAGTCAGCGTGTGACAGGGGCCTATGGCTACACCTTC. Translating it yields CASSQRVTGAYGYTF.